These 13 T cell receptor beta chains came from one sample sequenced in a study of spatial heterogeneity in lung cancer. TCRdb re-derived calls from the 5' RACE reads in MiXCR, one entry per CDR3 protein. The table includes about 36,000 distinct CDR3 sequences, less than 8.5% detected once. Time point meaning: sample taken at primary tumor resection. Here the sequenced sample was PBMCs, taken at surgery. Every receptor here comes from a female donor with early-stage non-small cell lung cancer.

The chain couples TRBV28 to TRBJ2-1; TRBD2 is a possible D gene (5 bases). Germline V gene sequence: CDR1 MDHEN, CDR2 SYDVKM. CDR3 size: 13 residues. V was trimmed by 6 bases and J by 8 bases, leaving 14 bases between them. CDR3 sequence: CASREGPSYEQFF. The CDR3, as DNA: TGTGCCAGCAGGGAAGGGCCTAGCTATGAGCAGTTCTTC. Full variable domain (missing parts from reference TRBV28 and TRBJ2-1): DVKVTQSSRYLVKRTGEKVFLECVQDMDHENMFWYRQDPGLGLRLIYFSYDVKMKEKGDIPEGYSVSREKKERFSLILESASTNQTSMYLCASREGPSYEQFFGPGTRLTVL.

The J gene is TRBJ1-6, the V gene TRBV20-1; 9 bases match TRBD1. The germline V gene encodes CDR1 DFQATT and CDR2 SNEGSKA (reference sequence). V shed 1 base and J 8 bases; nucleotides not matched to a gene: 6. The CDR3 has 15 amino acids. The CDR3 region is CSARALTGGDSPLHF. CDR3 DNA: TGCAGTGCTAGAGCGCTAACAGGGGGCGATTCACCCCTCCACTTT.

The chain recombines TRBV18 with TRBJ2-5; the match to TRBD1 covers 7 bases. J lost 2 bases, V lost 3 bases, and 3 bases had no gene match. CDR3 length: 14 residues. Germline V lookup: CDR1 KGHSH, CDR2 LQKENI. The CDR3 reads CASSPMGQQETQYF. CDR3 in DNA: TGTGCCAGCTCACCTATGGGACAGCAAGAGACCCAGTACTTC.

This clonotype was detected many times. The V gene is TRBV3-1, the J gene TRBJ1-4, with 11 bases matching TRBD1. J lost 6 bases, V lost 4 bases, and 4 bases had no gene match. This CDR3 spans 15 amino acids. Germline CDR1 reads LGHDT; CDR2 reads YNNKEL (reference sequence). CDR3 loop: CASSRWTGGDEKLFF. The CDR3 DNA sequence: TGTGCCAGCAGCCGATGGACAGGGGGCGATGAAAAACTGTTTTTT. Drawing the rest from reference TRBV3-1 and TRBJ1-4, the complete variable domain is DTAVSQTPKYLVTQMGNDKSIKCEQNLGHDTMYWYKQDSKKFLKIMFSYNNKELIINETVPNRFSPKSPDKAHLNLHINSLELGDSAVYFCASSRWTGGDEKLFFGSGTQLSVL.

This clonotype was recorded at least ten times. V usage is TRBV6-1 and J usage is TRBJ2-5, with a weak D call TRBD1 (6 bases). The CDR3 length is 14 residues. CDR1 is MNHNS, CDR2 SASEGT, per germline. V shed 4 bases and J shed 2 bases, with 11 bases lying between them. The CDR3 DNA reads TGTGCCAGCAGTGCTTCCAGGGGACAAGAGACCCAGTACTTC. Its protein product is CASSASRGQETQYF.

This clonotype occurred many times. The CDR3 DNA reads TGCGCCAGCAGCTTCGAGGGGGCGACCCAGTACTTC. It translates to CASSFEGATQYF. The J gene is TRBJ2-5, the V gene TRBV5-1; TRBD1 agrees at 7 bases. This CDR3 comprises 12 residues. The V gene's germline CDR1 is SGHRS and CDR2 YFSETQ. With 2 bases clipped from V and 7 bases from J, the junction kept 2 bases outside the gene matches.

This clonotype was picked up many times. The rearrangement uses TRBV10-1 and TRBJ2-7; possibly TRBD1 for D (5 bases). The CDR3 spans 15 residues. Germline-derived CDR1 and CDR2 are WNHNN and SYGVQD (reference sequence). V was cut by 0 bases and J by 2 bases, with 11 bases left in between. The chain's CDR3 is CASSESAGPTYEQYF. The CDR3, as DNA: TGCGCCAGCAGTGAGTCGGCAGGGCCTACCTACGAGCAGTACTTC.

In its sample, this clonotype was seen many times. The chain links TRBV3-1 to TRBJ1-3, with D possibly TRBD1 on 5 matching bases. V lost 4 bases and J 4 bases, leaving 8 bases between the germline ends. Germline V lookup: CDR1 LGHDT, CDR2 YNNKEL (reference sequence). CDR3 length equals 13 residues. CDR3 nucleotide sequence: TGTGCCAGCAGCCGACAGTCAGGAAACACCATATATTTT. It encodes CASSRQSGNTIYF.

This clonotype occurred many times. The J gene is TRBJ2-7, the V gene TRBV7-9; 7 positions agree with TRBD2. After removal of 3 bases from V and 0 bases from J, the junction contained 2 bases not matched to a gene. The CDR3 spans 14 residues. Germline CDR1 reads SEHNR; CDR2 reads FQNEAQ (reference sequence). The DNA of the CDR3 is TGTGCCAGCAGCTTGCGGGAGAGCTCCTACGAGCAGTACTTC. Its translation is CASSLRESSYEQYF.

The rearrangement uses TRBV27 and TRBJ1-1, with D uncertain. V was trimmed by 5 bases and J by 3 bases, leaving 13 bases between them. Germline V gene data show CDR1 as MNHEY and CDR2 as SMNVEV (reference sequence). The CDR3 consists of 14 residues. The CDR3 reads CASSAVGGYTEAFF. CDR3 sequence (DNA): TGTGCCAGCAGTGCCGTTGGTGGGTACACTGAAGCTTTCTTT.

This clonotype occurred many times. The V call is TRBV20-1, the J call TRBJ2-5; 8 nucleotides line up with TRBD2. Trimming cost V 2 bases and J 3 bases; bases outside gene matches: 2. Germline assignment: CDR1 DFQATT and CDR2 SNEGSKA (reference sequence). This CDR3 has 13 amino acids. The CDR3 nucleotides are TGCAGTGCTAGAACAGCGGGAGAAGAGACCCAGTACTTC. This encodes CSARTAGEETQYF.

This clonotype came up many times. The rearrangement joins TRBV2 to TRBJ1-1, with a weak D call TRBD1 (5 bases). Germline CDR1 and CDR2: SNHLY and FYNNEI. The CDR3 loop spans 12 amino acids. Trimming cost V 6 bases and J 3 bases, with 8 bases left between them. The CDR3 DNA follows: TGTGCCAGCAGGCCAGGGTACACTGAAGCTTTCTTT. Encoded protein: CASRPGYTEAFF. The whole variable domain, remainder taken from reference TRBV2 and TRBJ1-1, is EPEVTQTPSHQVTQMGQEVILRCVPISNHLYFYWYRQILGQKVEFLVSFYNNEISEKSEIFDDQFSVERPDGSNFTLKIRSTKLEDSAMYFCASRPGYTEAFFGQGTRLTVV.

This clonotype was observed at least ten times. The chain is built from TRBV15 and TRBJ1-4; possible D gene TRBD1, 5 bases. The CDR3 is 17 residues long. Germline CDR1 is LNHNV and CDR2 is YYDKDF (reference sequence). V was trimmed by 5 bases and J by 3 bases, leaving 19 bases between them. The CDR3 is CATSGGPLAGPNEKLFF. CDR3 sequence (DNA): TGTGCCACCAGCGGAGGACCGCTGGCGGGGCCTAATGAAAAACTGTTTTTT.